A single T cell receptor (beta chain) is shown here with its context. Antigen specificity is unknown. The data belong to a study of STAT5B mutations in CD4+ large granular lymphocyte leukemia. Study-wide results and limits: TRBV06-family usage was enriched in top patient clones (8/27) versus controls (2/35). Patient CD4-sorted repertoires looked more clonal than healthy CD4+ repertoires, even without putative leukemic clones. No patients shared main leukemic clonotypes, though around 24% appeared at low frequency elsewhere.

Buffy coats from healthy blood donors served as controls. Sequencing used immunoSEQ multiplex PCR; TCRdb keeps in-frame clones, though not all of them. The sample contains about 34,000 clones, about 76% of which appear only once. This CDR3 contains 14 residues. With 6 bases removed from V and 4 bases from J, the gap between germline ends came to 13 bases. Germline V gene lookup returns CDR1 MNHNS and CDR2 SASEGT. Sequencing was done on a sample of CD4+ T cells from blood buffy coats. The clonotype was recovered from a human donor in good health. V gene TRBV6-1 combines with J gene TRBJ1-5; TRBD1 might be the D (5 bases). Written as DNA, the CDR3 is TGTGCCAGCAGGGTAGGCGGGGGAAATCAGCCCCAGCATTTT. This encodes CASRVGGGNQPQHF.